This paragraph covers one T cell receptor (beta chain) sequence. The data were taken from a study of OX40 agonist ivuxolimab in advanced cancers. The CDR3 contains 12 residues. Germline values: CDR1 MNHNS, CDR2 SASEGT. The V end was cut by 11 bases, the J end by 5 bases, with 15 bases between. Assay used: immunoSEQ multiplex PCR; TCRdb lists only in-frame clones, some missing. Of tens of thousands of clones detected, 88% appear once; the ten largest clones hold 3% to 4%. The material was CD4+ or CD8+ T cells sorted from blood, obtained in a trial of the OX40 agonist ivuxolimab. V gene TRBV6-1 combines with J gene TRBJ2-5; weak D call: TRBD1 (8 bases). The sequence was obtained from an adult with an advanced solid tumor such as melanoma, head and neck, liver or kidney cancer. CDR3 loop: CAEQGEGETQYF. CDR3 DNA: TGTGCCGAACAGGGGGAGGGCGAGACCCAGTACTTC.